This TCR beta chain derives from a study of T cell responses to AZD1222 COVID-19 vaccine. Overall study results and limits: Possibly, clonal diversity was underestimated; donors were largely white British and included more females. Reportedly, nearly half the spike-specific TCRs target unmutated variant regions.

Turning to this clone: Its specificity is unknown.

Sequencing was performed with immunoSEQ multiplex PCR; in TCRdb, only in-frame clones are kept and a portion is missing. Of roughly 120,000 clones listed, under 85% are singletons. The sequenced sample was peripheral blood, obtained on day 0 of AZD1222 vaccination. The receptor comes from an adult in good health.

CDR3 in DNA: TGTGCCACCACAGATGAGGAGACCCAGTACTTC. Its translation: CATTDEETQYF. This chain links TRBV7-6 with TRBJ2-5; no reliable D call. Germline V gene lookup returns CDR1 SGHVS and CDR2 FNYEAQ. The V end lost 10 bases, the J end lost 5 bases, and 11 bases lay between the germline ends. The CDR3 is made up of 11 amino acids.